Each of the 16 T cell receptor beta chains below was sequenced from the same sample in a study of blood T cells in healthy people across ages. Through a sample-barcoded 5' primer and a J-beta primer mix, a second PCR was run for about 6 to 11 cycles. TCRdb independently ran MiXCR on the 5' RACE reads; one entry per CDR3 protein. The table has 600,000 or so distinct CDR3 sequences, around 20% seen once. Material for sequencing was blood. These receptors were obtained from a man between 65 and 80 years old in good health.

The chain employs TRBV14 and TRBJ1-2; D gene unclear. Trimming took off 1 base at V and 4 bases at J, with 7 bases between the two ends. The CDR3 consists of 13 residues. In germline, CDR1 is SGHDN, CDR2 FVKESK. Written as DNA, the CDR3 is TGTGCCAGCAGCCAAGCACTACTCTATGGCTACACCTTC. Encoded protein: CASSQALLYGYTF.

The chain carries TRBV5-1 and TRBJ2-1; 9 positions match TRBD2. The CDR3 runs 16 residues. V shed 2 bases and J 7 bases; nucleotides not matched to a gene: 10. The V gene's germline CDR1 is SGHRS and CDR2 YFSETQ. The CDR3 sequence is CASSLTGTSSFNEQFF. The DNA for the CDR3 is TGCGCCAGCAGCTTAACCGGGACTAGCAGCTTTAATGAGCAGTTCTTC.

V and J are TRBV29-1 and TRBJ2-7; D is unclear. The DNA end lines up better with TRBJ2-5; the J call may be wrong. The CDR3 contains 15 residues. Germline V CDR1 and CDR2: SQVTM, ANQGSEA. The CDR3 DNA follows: TGCAGCGTTGATGGTTCGCGTGGCAGCGCGGAGACCCAGTACTTC. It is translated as CSVDGSRGSAETQYF.

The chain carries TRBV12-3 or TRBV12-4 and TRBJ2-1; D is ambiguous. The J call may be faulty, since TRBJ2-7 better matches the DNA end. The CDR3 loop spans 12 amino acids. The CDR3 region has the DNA TGTGCCAGCAGTTTCGTCCTCTACGAGCAGTACTTC. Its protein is CASSFVLYEQYF.

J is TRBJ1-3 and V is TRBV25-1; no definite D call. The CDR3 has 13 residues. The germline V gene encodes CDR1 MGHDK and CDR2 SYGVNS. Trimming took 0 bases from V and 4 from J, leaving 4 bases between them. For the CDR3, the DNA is TGTGCCAGCAGTGAATACCGGGGAAACACCATATATTTT. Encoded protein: CASSEYRGNTIYF.

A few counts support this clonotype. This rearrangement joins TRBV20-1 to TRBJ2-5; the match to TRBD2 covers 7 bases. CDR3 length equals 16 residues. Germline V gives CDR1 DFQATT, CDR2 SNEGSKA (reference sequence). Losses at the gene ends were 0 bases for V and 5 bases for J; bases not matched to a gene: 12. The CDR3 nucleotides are TGCAGTGCTAGAGATAATGGGGGAGGGCCCCATGAGACCCAGTACTTC. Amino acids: CSARDNGGGPHETQYF.

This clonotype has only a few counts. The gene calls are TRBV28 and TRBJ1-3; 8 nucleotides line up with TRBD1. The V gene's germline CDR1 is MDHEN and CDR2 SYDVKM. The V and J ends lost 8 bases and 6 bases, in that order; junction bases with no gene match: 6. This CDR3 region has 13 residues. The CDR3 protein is CASRGQGENTIYF. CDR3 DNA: TGTGCCAGCCGAGGACAGGGTGAAAACACCATATATTTT.

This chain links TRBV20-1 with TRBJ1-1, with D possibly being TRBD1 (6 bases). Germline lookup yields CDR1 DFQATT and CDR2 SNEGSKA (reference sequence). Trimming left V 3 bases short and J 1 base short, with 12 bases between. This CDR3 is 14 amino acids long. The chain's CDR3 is CSASFQGPNTEAFF. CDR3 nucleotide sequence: TGCAGTGCTAGTTTCCAGGGGCCGAACACTGAAGCTTTCTTT.

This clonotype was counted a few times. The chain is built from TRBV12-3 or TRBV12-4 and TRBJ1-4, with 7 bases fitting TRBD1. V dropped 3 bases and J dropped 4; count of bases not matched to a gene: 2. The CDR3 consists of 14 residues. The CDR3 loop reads CASSFHRGNEKLFF. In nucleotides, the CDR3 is TGTGCCAGCAGTTTTCACAGGGGTAATGAAAAACTGTTTTTT.

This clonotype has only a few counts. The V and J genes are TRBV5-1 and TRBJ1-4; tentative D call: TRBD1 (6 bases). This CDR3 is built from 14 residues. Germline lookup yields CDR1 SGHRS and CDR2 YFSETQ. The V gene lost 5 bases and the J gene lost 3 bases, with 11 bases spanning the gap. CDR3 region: CASSPGASNEKLFF. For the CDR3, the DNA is TGCGCCAGCAGTCCGGGGGCATCTAATGAAAAACTGTTTTTT.

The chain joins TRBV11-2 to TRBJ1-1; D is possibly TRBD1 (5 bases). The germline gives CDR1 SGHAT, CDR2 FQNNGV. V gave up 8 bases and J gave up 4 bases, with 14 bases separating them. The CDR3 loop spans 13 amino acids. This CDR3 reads CASGRDAITEAFF. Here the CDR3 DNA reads TGTGCCAGCGGAAGGGACGCCATCACTGAAGCTTTCTTT. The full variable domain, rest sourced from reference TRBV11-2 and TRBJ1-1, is EAGVAQSPRYKIIEKRQSVAFWCNPISGHATLYWYQQILGQGPKLLIQFQNNGVVDDSQLPKDRFSAERLKGVDSTLKIQPAKLEDSAVYLCASGRDAITEAFFGQGTRLTVV.

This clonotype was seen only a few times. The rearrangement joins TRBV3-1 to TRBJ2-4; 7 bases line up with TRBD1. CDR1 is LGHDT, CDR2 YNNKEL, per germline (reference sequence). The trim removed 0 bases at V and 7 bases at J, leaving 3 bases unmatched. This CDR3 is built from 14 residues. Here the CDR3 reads CASSQDEGANIQYF. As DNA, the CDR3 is TGTGCCAGCAGCCAAGATGAGGGGGCGAACATTCAGTACTTC.

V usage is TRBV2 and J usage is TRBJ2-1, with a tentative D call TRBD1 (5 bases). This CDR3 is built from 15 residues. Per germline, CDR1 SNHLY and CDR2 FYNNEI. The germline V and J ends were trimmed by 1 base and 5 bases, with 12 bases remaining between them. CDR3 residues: CASSEEAGLDNEQFF. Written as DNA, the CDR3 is TGTGCCAGCAGTGAAGAGGCAGGGCTTGACAATGAGCAGTTCTTC.

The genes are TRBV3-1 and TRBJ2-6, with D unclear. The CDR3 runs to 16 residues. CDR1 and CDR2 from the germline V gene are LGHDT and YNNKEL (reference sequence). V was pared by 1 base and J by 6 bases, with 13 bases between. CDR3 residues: CASSQVAPAEANVLTF. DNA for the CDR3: TGTGCCAGCAGCCAAGTAGCCCCGGCTGAGGCCAACGTCCTGACTTTC.

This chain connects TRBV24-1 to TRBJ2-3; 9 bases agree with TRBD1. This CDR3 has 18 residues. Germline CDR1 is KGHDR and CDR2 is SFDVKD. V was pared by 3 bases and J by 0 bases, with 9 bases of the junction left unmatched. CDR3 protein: CATSDPGTGKTSTDTQYF. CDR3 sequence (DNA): TGTGCCACCAGTGATCCCGGGACAGGGAAGACTAGCACAGATACGCAGTATTTT.

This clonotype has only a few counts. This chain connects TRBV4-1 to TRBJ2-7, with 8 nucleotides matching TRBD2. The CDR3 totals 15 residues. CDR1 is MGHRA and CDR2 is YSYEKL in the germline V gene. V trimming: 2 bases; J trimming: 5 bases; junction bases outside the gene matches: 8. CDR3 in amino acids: CASSQTWTSFDEQYF. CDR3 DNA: TGCGCCAGCAGCCAAACCTGGACTAGCTTTGACGAGCAGTACTTC.